The 8 T cell receptor beta chains reported below all come from one sample, sequenced in a study of post-analysis software for immune sequencing data. Study-wide results and caveats: When patients were compared with controls, 4 or 5 TRBV segments were more frequent, TRBV5-6, TRBV5-1 and TRBV20-1 among them.

No cognate antigen is known for these TCRs. Unique molecular identifiers had been added to the TCR beta cDNA libraries. Using its own MiXCR run on the PCR reads, TCRdb lists one record per CDR3 protein. This sample has some 690,000 distinct CDR3 sequences; roughly three fifths occur once, and the top ten carry 11%. Sequencing was carried out using blood. All receptors come from a girl aged 2 to 10 with multiple sclerosis.

This clonotype turned up a few times. The gene calls are TRBV7-9 and TRBJ2-7; a possible D gene is TRBD1 (5 bases). Between the trimmed V and J ends, which lost 0 bases and 3 bases, there was a span of 9 bases. Germline assignment: CDR1 SEHNR and CDR2 FQNEAQ (reference sequence). CDR3 length: 14 residues. CDR3 amino acids: CASSLARQSYEQYF. CDR3 in DNA: TGTGCCAGCAGCTTAGCTCGACAGAGCTACGAGCAGTACTTC.

A few counts support this clonotype. V and J are TRBV2 and TRBJ1-6, with TRBD1 as a possible D gene (5 bases). V was pared by 4 bases and J by 8 bases, with 18 bases between. This CDR3 has 16 amino acids. Per the germline V gene, CDR1 is SNHLY and CDR2 is FYNNEI. The CDR3, as DNA: TGTGCCAGCAGTGCCTTGGGGGACGAGAACGATTCACCCCTCCACTTT. It codes for CASSALGDENDSPLHF.

The V gene is TRBV5-1, the J gene TRBJ2-7; D perhaps matches TRBD1 (5 bases). The CDR3 loop spans 14 amino acids. V gave up 0 bases and J gave up 4 bases, with 11 bases separating them. Looked up from germline, CDR1 is SGHRS and CDR2 is YFSETQ. The DNA of the CDR3 is TGCGCCAGCAGCTTGGATTCAAAGGGGTACGAGCAGTACTTC. Residues: CASSLDSKGYEQYF.

The DNA for the CDR3 is TGCAGTGCTAGCCTTTGGAGGGCTTTAGCCAAAAACATTCAGTACTTC. Protein sequence: CSASLWRALAKNIQYF. J is TRBJ2-4 and V is TRBV20-1; tentative D call: TRBD2 (6 bases). In germline, CDR1 is DFQATT, CDR2 SNEGSKA (reference sequence). The V gene lost 3 bases and the J gene lost 0 bases, with 15 bases spanning the gap. The CDR3 length is 16 residues.

The chain links TRBV5-1 to TRBJ1-1; D is perhaps TRBD1 (6 bases). Germline CDR1 reads SGHRS; CDR2 reads YFSETQ. The CDR3 sequence is 15 residues long. V was cut by 4 bases and J by 7 bases, with 20 bases left in between. CDR3 residues: CASSAWGGHPDEAFF. Here the CDR3 DNA reads TGCGCCAGCAGCGCGTGGGGGGGGCACCCCGATGAAGCTTTCTTT. Using reference TRBV5-1 and TRBJ1-1 for the parts outside the CDR3, the full variable domain is KAGVTQTPRYLIKTRGQQVTLSCSPISGHRSVSWYQQTPGQGLQFLFEYFSETQRNKGNFPGRFSGRQFSNSRSEMNVSTLELGDSALYLCASSAWGGHPDEAFFGQGTRLTVV.

J is TRBJ2-5 and V is TRBV29-1, with a weak D call TRBD2 (6 bases). Germline CDR1 reads SQVTM; CDR2 reads ANQGSEA. V shed 2 bases and J shed 4 bases, with 8 bases lying between them. This CDR3 region has 12 residues. The CDR3 spells CSVEHGGETQYF. In DNA form, the CDR3 reads TGCAGCGTTGAACACGGGGGAGAGACCCAGTACTTC.

Remarks on this clonotype: One junction end disagrees with the germline gene, perhaps due to a read error. This chain uses TRBV5-1 with TRBJ2-1; 7 nucleotides line up with TRBD2. Germline V CDR1 and CDR2: SGHRS, YFSETQ. This CDR3 has 17 residues. The CDR3 region is CASSLGLAEGTYSEQFF. DNA for the CDR3: TGCGCCAGCAGCTTGGGTCTAGCGGAGGGAACCTACAGTGAGCAGTTCTTC.

This clonotype was counted a few times. The chain carries TRBV5-1 and TRBJ2-5, with 13 positions matching TRBD2. The CDR3 is 18 amino acids. Germline V gene sequence: CDR1 SGHRS, CDR2 YFSETQ. The junction had 8 bases not matched to a gene; V was cut back by 1 base and J by 2 bases. The CDR3 loop reads CASSLYQWTSGSQETQYF. CDR3 nucleotide sequence: TGCGCCAGCAGCTTGTATCAGTGGACTAGCGGGAGTCAAGAGACCCAGTACTTC.